The 13 T cell receptor beta chains below were found in one sample sequenced in a study of blood T cells in healthy people across ages. The authors ran a second PCR of 7 to 11 cycles using a sample-barcoded 5' primer and a J-beta primer mix. TCRdb used MiXCR to reprocess the 5' RACE reads, holding one entry per CDR3 protein. The sample holds roughly 500,000 distinct CDR3 sequences, approximately 25% seen once. Material: blood. These receptors were collected from a woman in her seventies in good health.

The rearrangement joins TRBV11-1 to TRBJ2-1; 12 bases fit TRBD1. Germline loops: CDR1 SGHAT, CDR2 FQDESV (reference sequence). The CDR3 runs to 14 residues. V shed 6 bases and J 9 bases; nucleotides not matched to a gene: 6. The CDR3 here is CASRRDRGHGEQFF. As DNA, the CDR3 is TGTGCCAGCAGACGGGACAGGGGGCACGGTGAGCAGTTCTTC.

The chain links TRBV20-1 to TRBJ2-3; weak D call: TRBD1 (5 bases). Germline CDR1 DFQATT, CDR2 SNEGSKA (reference sequence). The CDR3 covers 15 residues. Trimming removed 5 bases at V and 1 base at J, with 16 bases between. The CDR3 nucleotides are TGCAGTGCTGGATTAGCAGGGCCCGGCACAGATACGCAGTATTTT. Amino acid sequence: CSAGLAGPGTDTQYF.

This clonotype was recorded a few times. The gene calls are TRBV7-9 and TRBJ1-1; 8 bases are a match to TRBD1. V lost 6 bases and J lost 5; bases outside the gene matches: 8. CDR1 is SEHNR and CDR2 is FQNEAQ in the germline V gene (reference sequence). The CDR3 extends over 14 amino acids. The CDR3, as DNA: TGTGCCAGCAGGGGGACAGGTGGGGGGACTGAAGCTTTCTTT. This translates into CASRGTGGGTEAFF.

The chain joins TRBV20-1 to TRBJ1-1; D is perhaps TRBD1 (5 bases). Germline V CDR1 and CDR2: DFQATT, SNEGSKA (reference sequence). Trimming shortened V by 7 bases and J by 1 base, and 13 bases separated the two germline ends. The CDR3 is made up of 13 amino acids. The CDR3 DNA reads as TGCAGTGTAGCCGGGGCCTCGAACACTGAAGCTTTCTTT. This sequence encodes CSVAGASNTEAFF.

The chain combines TRBV9 with TRBJ2-1; D is possibly TRBD1 (5 bases). V shed 5 bases and J shed 1 base, with 10 bases lying between them. CDR1 and CDR2 from the germline V gene are SGDLS and YYNGEE. This CDR3 is 14 amino acids long. In nucleotides, the CDR3 is TGTGCCAGCAGTTTGACAGTTTCCTACAATGAGCAGTTCTTC. It encodes CASSLTVSYNEQFF. The variable domain in full, completed from reference TRBV9 and TRBJ2-1, reads DSGVTQTPKHLITATGQRVTLRCSPRSGDLSVYWYQQSLDQGLQFLIQYYNGEERAKGNILERFSAQQFPDLHSELNLSSLELGDSALYFCASSLTVSYNEQFFGPGTRLTVL.

Turning to this clonotype: At one of its ends the junction is not consistent with the germline gene, which may arise from a read error. V usage is TRBV5-1 and J usage is TRBJ2-3, with 7 bases matching TRBD2. The CDR3 runs 16 residues. Germline V gene sequence: CDR1 SGHRS, CDR2 YFSETQ. CDR3 residues: CASSFSGGGMADTRYF. CDR3 sequence (DNA): TGCGCCAGCAGCTTTTCTGGCGGGGGTATGGCAGATACGCGGTATTTT.

There are a few counts of this clonotype. The V and J genes are TRBV20-1 and TRBJ2-3, with a tentative D call TRBD1 (6 bases). Looked up from germline, CDR1 is DFQATT and CDR2 is SNEGSKA (reference sequence). V shed 5 bases and J shed 4 bases, with 16 bases lying between them. The CDR3 runs to 14 residues. CDR3 region: CSAPVGQWADTQYF. CDR3 DNA sequence: TGCAGTGCTCCTGTCGGACAGTGGGCAGATACGCAGTATTTT.

This clonotype was observed a handful of times. This chain uses TRBV29-1 with TRBJ2-5, with 10 bases aligning to TRBD1. Germline V gene sequence: CDR1 SQVTM, CDR2 ANQGSEA. The junction had 5 bases not matched to a gene; V was cut back by 3 bases and J by 7 bases. This CDR3 region has 13 residues. The CDR3 sequence: CSVETGGAGTQYF. CDR3 nucleotide sequence: TGCAGCGTTGAGACAGGGGGCGCCGGGACCCAGTACTTC.

This clonotype showed up just a few times. The chain has TRBV4-3 and TRBJ1-6; 7 nucleotides align to TRBD1. The CDR3 is 15 amino acids. Germline loops: CDR1 LGHNA, CDR2 YSLEER. Trimming removed 2 bases from V and 6 bases from J; junction bases left unmatched: 4. In DNA, the CDR3 is TGCGCCAGCAGCCAAAACAGGGGTGGTAATTCACCCCTCCACTTT. Translation gives CASSQNRGGNSPLHF.

This clonotype appeared a few times. V and J are TRBV20-1 and TRBJ2-2; D not resolved. V was clipped by 5 bases and J by 7 bases, with 17 bases between them. This CDR3 is 14 amino acids long. Germline CDR1 reads DFQATT; CDR2 reads SNEGSKA (reference sequence). In DNA, the CDR3 is TGCAGTGCTGCCGCTCAGGCAACGGGCGGGGAGCTGTTTTTT. This sequence encodes CSAAAQATGGELFF.

The rearrangement joins TRBV29-1 to TRBJ2-5, with 9 bases that match TRBD1. Gene TRBJ2-1 matches the end of the DNA better, so the J call may be wrong. The CDR3 loop spans 14 amino acids. Germline CDR1 SQVTM, CDR2 ANQGSEA. The CDR3 sequence is CSVGRTGDRYEQFF. DNA of the CDR3: TGCAGCGTTGGACGGACAGGGGATCGCTATGAGCAGTTCTTC.

The rearrangement joins TRBV7-6 to TRBJ2-1; TRBD1 matches at 7 bases. This CDR3 is built from 16 residues. V shed 5 bases, J shed 6 bases, and the junction held 13 bases outside the gene matches. From germline, CDR1 is SGHVS and CDR2 FNYEAQ. The CDR3 sequence is CASSQAKQGSGNEQFF. The CDR3 DNA sequence: TGTGCCAGCAGCCAAGCAAAACAGGGGTCGGGCAATGAGCAGTTCTTC.

The rearrangement joins TRBV5-4 to TRBJ2-7; 7 bases line up with TRBD2. The CDR3 consists of 15 residues. The J segment lost 2 bases and the V segment lost 0 bases, leaving 5 bases of the junction unmatched. Germline CDR1 is SGHNT and CDR2 is YYREEE (reference sequence). In DNA, the CDR3 is TGTGCCAGCAGCTTGGACGGCGGGGGAACCTACGAGCAGTACTTC. It is translated as CASSLDGGGTYEQYF.